The 22 T cell receptor beta chains given below trace back to one sample, sequenced in a study of blood T cell repertoires in COVID-19. Data came from immunoSEQ multiplex PCR; TCRdb stores just in-frame clones and leaves some out. The repertoire includes roughly 180,000 clones, approximately 89% of them detected once, and roughly 8.2% sits in the top ten. The sample was peripheral blood. The receptor set was obtained from a woman aged 55-69 years with acute or convalescent COVID-19.

V and J are TRBV5-4 and TRBJ2-1; 7 positions match TRBD2. The CDR3 spans 16 residues. J gave up 9 bases and V 3 bases, and 15 bases lay outside the gene matches. Looked up from germline, CDR1 is SGHNT and CDR2 is YYREEE (reference sequence). CDR3 region: CASSWYGRERRGEQFF. As DNA, the CDR3 is TGTGCCAGCAGCTGGTATGGGCGGGAGAGACGGGGTGAGCAGTTCTTC.

The chain couples TRBV7-2 to TRBJ1-3; no firm D call. Germline CDR1 and CDR2: SGHTA and FQGNSA. Trimming cost V 3 bases and J 5 bases, with 14 bases left between them. The CDR3 is 15 amino acids. CDR3 residues: CASSLGSLERNTIYF. Written as DNA, the CDR3 is TGTGCCAGCAGCTTGGGGAGTTTGGAAAGAAACACCATATATTTT. Using reference TRBV7-2 and TRBJ1-3 for the parts outside the CDR3, the full variable domain is GAGVSQSPSNKVTEKGKDVELRCDPISGHTALYWYRQSLGQGLEFLIYFQGNSAPDKSGLPSDRFSAERTGGSVSTLTIQRTQQEDSAVYLCASSLGSLERNTIYFGEGSWLTVV.

This chain links TRBV7-3 with TRBJ2-3; maybe TRBD1 (5 bases). Per germline, CDR1 SGHTA and CDR2 FQGTGA. The CDR3 runs 13 residues. V was cut by 1 base and J by 5 bases, with 7 bases left in between. Here the CDR3 DNA reads TGTGCCAGCAGCTTAAGGGGCGGAGATACGCAGTATTTT. Translation: CASSLRGGDTQYF.

This chain joins TRBV27 and TRBJ1-5; D gene unclear. This CDR3 has 14 residues. Deletions cut 5 bases from V and 6 bases from J, with 14 bases between. Germline CDR1 MNHEY, CDR2 SMNVEV (reference sequence). The CDR3 spells CASSRGTQPQPQHF. CDR3 DNA: TGTGCCAGCAGTCGGGGAACTCAACCTCAGCCCCAGCATTTT.

The chain couples TRBV27 to TRBJ1-1; TRBD1 might be the D (5 bases). V gave up 1 base and J gave up 4 bases, with 7 bases separating them. This CDR3 comprises 13 residues. CDR1 is MNHEY, CDR2 SMNVEV, per germline (reference sequence). The CDR3 DNA reads TGTGCCAGCAGTTTATGGGGCACCACTGAAGCTTTCTTT. Its protein product is CASSLWGTTEAFF.

This clone showed up just a few times. J is TRBJ2-2 and V is TRBV27, with TRBD2 matching over 11 bases. V lost 3 bases to trimming and J lost 8 bases; unmatched junction nucleotides: 8. This CDR3 has 16 amino acids. Germline V lookup: CDR1 MNHEY, CDR2 SMNVEV (reference sequence). CDR3 nucleotide sequence: TGTGCCAGCAGTTTGTATAGCGGGAGGGCTCTTGGGGAGCTGTTTTTT. Translation: CASSLYSGRALGELFF.

This clone appeared a few times. The chain has TRBV7-9 and TRBJ2-5, with 11 bases lining up with TRBD2. The CDR3 spans 15 residues. CDR1 and CDR2 from the germline V gene are SEHNR and FQNEAQ (reference sequence). V shed 4 bases and J 7 bases; nucleotides not matched to a gene: 8. The CDR3 protein is CASSSSSGTSGTQYF. The CDR3 DNA reads TGTGCCAGCAGCTCCTCCTCCGGGACTAGCGGGACCCAGTACTTC.

J is TRBJ1-2 and V is TRBV20-1, with 7 bases fitting TRBD1. Per the germline V gene, CDR1 is DFQATT and CDR2 is SNEGSKA (reference sequence). The CDR3 has 16 amino acids. V dropped 3 bases and J dropped 2; count of bases not matched to a gene: 12. The CDR3 DNA is TGCAGTGCTAGTTCGAACAGGGGATCCCCGAACTATGGCTACACCTTC. This encodes CSASSNRGSPNYGYTF.

The V and J genes are TRBV7-3 and TRBJ2-3, with 7 bases that match TRBD1. The CDR3 covers 15 residues. V lost 5 bases to trimming and J lost 4 bases; unmatched junction nucleotides: 9. Germline CDR1 SGHTA, CDR2 FQGTGA. Here the CDR3 DNA reads TGTGCCAGCAGCATGACAGGGTCAGGAGCAGATACGCAGTATTTT. The encoded protein is CASSMTGSGADTQYF.

Details on this clone: Other DNA sequences in this specimen translate into the identical CDR3. The V call is TRBV27, the J call TRBJ2-7; 10 bases match TRBD1. This CDR3 spans 13 amino acids. The V gene end was trimmed by 3 bases and the J gene end by 6 bases; junction bases not matched to a gene: 2. The V gene's germline CDR1 is MNHEY and CDR2 SMNVEV (reference sequence). DNA of the CDR3: TGTGCCAGCAGTTTCGGGGACAGGGGCGAGCAGTACTTC. Protein product: CASSFGDRGEQYF.

V is TRBV12-3 or TRBV12-4 and J is TRBJ2-3; D gene uncertain. Deletions cut 6 bases from V and 6 bases from J, with 13 bases between. The CDR3 length is 13 residues. The CDR3 protein is CASSRSVVDTQYF. The CDR3 DNA reads as TGTGCCAGCAGCCGGTCCGTGGTGGATACGCAGTATTTT.

V and J are TRBV28 and TRBJ2-7; TRBD2 agrees at 13 bases. V trimming: 6 bases; J trimming: 6 bases; junction bases outside the gene matches: 8. Germline CDR1 and CDR2: MDHEN and SYDVKM. This CDR3 region has 15 residues. The CDR3 coding sequence is TGTGCCAGCAGCCCCGGACTAGCGGGAGTAAGCGAGCAGTACGTC. Amino acid sequence: CASSPGLAGVSEQYV.

This clone was observed a single time. The chain is built from TRBV6-5 and TRBJ1-1; D remains ambiguous. Germline CDR1 is MNHEY and CDR2 is SVGAGI. Deletions cut 6 bases from V and 1 base from J, with 12 bases between. The CDR3 consists of 14 residues. CDR3 DNA sequence: TGTGCCAGCAGCGGAGGCGTGCCGAACACTGAAGCTTTCTTT. Translating it yields CASSGGVPNTEAFF.

This chain links TRBV6-5 with TRBJ2-3; tentative D call: TRBD1 (5 bases). This CDR3 has 13 amino acids. In germline, CDR1 is MNHEY, CDR2 SVGAGI. V gave up 5 bases and J gave up 4 bases, with 10 bases separating them. CDR3 residues: CASSLQAADTQYF. The CDR3 DNA follows: TGTGCCAGCAGTCTACAGGCGGCAGATACGCAGTATTTT.

DNA of the CDR3: TGTGCCAGCAGCTCCGGAAGGGGCGATTCACCCCTCCACTTT. This codes for CASSSGRGDSPLHF. V gene TRBV6-4 combines with J gene TRBJ1-6, with a tentative D call TRBD1 (5 bases). Germline CDR1 MRHNA, CDR2 SNTAGT. The CDR3 is 14 residues long. V was trimmed by 6 bases and J by 8 bases, leaving 14 bases between them.

This clone was seen only once. The chain combines TRBV19 with TRBJ1-2; TRBD1 matches at 8 bases. The CDR3 has 18 amino acids. Germline V lookup: CDR1 LNHDA, CDR2 SQIVND (reference sequence). Unmatched junction bases numbered 19, after V lost 3 bases and J lost 7 bases. DNA of the CDR3: TGTGCCAGTAGTATCCTCCCCGGGACAGGAGATCCATACGGTGGCTACACCTTC. This translates into CASSILPGTGDPYGGYTF.

This chain uses TRBV5-6 with TRBJ2-1; possible D gene TRBD1, 6 bases. The CDR3 has 14 residues. V shed 0 bases and J shed 8 bases, with 12 bases lying between them. Germline CDR1 and CDR2: SGHDT and YYEEEE. This chain's CDR3 is CASSLASGAYEQFF. Here the CDR3 DNA reads TGTGCCAGCAGCTTGGCCTCAGGGGCCTATGAGCAGTTCTTC.

On this clone itself: The sample contains more than one DNA sequence encoding this CDR3. The CDR3 region is CASSFGTGNTEAFF. The CDR3, as DNA: TGTGCCAGCAGTTTCGGGACAGGTAACACTGAAGCTTTCTTT. The V and J genes are TRBV28 and TRBJ1-1, with TRBD1 matching over 8 bases. V trimming: 3 bases; J trimming: 2 bases; junction bases outside the gene matches: 2. CDR1 and CDR2 from the germline V gene are MDHEN and SYDVKM. The CDR3 spans 14 residues. The full variable domain, completed using reference TRBV28 and TRBJ1-1, is DVKVTQSSRYLVKRTGEKVFLECVQDMDHENMFWYRQDPGLGLRLIYFSYDVKMKEKGDIPEGYSVSREKKERFSLILESASTNQTSMYLCASSFGTGNTEAFFGQGTRLTVV.

V is TRBV30 and J is TRBJ2-5; a possible D gene is TRBD1 (5 bases). The CDR3 sequence is 13 residues long. V was shortened by 4 bases and J by 0 bases, with 9 bases between the two germline ends. CDR1 and CDR2 (germline): GTSNPN, SVGIG (reference sequence). The CDR3 loop reads CAWIKGNQETQYF. The DNA for the CDR3 is TGTGCCTGGATAAAGGGGAACCAAGAGACCCAGTACTTC.

The CDR3 DNA is TGTGCCAGCACACTAGGACTCACCACAGATACGCAGTATTTT. It yields the protein CASTLGLTTDTQYF. The J gene is TRBJ2-3, the V gene TRBV6-5; TRBD2 is a possible D gene (5 bases). Germline V lookup: CDR1 MNHEY, CDR2 SVGAGI. CDR3 size: 14 residues. Trimming took off 7 bases at V and 2 bases at J, with 13 bases between the two ends.

The chain combines TRBV9 with TRBJ2-2, with TRBD2 matching over 7 bases. The germline V gene encodes CDR1 SGDLS and CDR2 YYNGEE. V was pared by 0 bases and J by 4 bases, with 3 bases of the junction left unmatched. This CDR3 has 15 amino acids. The CDR3 DNA sequence: TGTGCCAGCAGCGTAGACCTAGCGGTCACCGGGGAGCTGTTTTTT. Translation: CASSVDLAVTGELFF.

The rearrangement uses TRBV2 and TRBJ2-3, with D tentatively TRBD2 (5 bases). CDR1 and CDR2 (germline): SNHLY, FYNNEI. The CDR3 contains 14 residues. Trimming stripped 4 bases from V and 7 bases from J, with 15 bases between. The CDR3 nucleotides read TGTGCCAGCAGTGCCACCTCTGACGGGAATACGCAGTATTTT. This gives the protein CASSATSDGNTQYF.